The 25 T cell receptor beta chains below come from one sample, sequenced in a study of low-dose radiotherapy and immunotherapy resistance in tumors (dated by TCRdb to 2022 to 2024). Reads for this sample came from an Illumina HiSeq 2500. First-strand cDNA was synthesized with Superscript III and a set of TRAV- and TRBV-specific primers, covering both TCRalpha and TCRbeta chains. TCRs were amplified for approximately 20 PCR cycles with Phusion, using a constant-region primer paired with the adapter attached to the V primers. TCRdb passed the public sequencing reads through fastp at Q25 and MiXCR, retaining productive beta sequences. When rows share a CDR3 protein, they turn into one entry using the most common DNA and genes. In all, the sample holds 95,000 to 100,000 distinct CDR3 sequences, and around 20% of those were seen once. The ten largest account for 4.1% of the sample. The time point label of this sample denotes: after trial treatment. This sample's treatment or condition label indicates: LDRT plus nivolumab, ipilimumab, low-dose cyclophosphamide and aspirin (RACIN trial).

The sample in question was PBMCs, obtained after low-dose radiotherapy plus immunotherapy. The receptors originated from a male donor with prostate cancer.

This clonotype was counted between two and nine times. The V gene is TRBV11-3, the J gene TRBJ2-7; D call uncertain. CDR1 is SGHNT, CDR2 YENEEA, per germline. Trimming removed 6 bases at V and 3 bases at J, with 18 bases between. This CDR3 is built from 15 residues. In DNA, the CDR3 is TGTGCCAGCAGGTTCAGGACCTCCGGTGTCTACGAGCAGTACTTC. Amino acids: CASRFRTSGVYEQYF.

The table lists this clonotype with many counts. The CDR3 spells CASSQSPWEQYF. The CDR3 nucleotides are TGTGCCAGCAGCCAATCCCCGTGGGAGCAGTACTTC. The chain couples TRBV3-1 to TRBJ2-7; no definite D call. Trimming removed 2 bases at V and 7 bases at J, with 9 bases between. CDR1 and CDR2 from the germline V gene are LGHDT and YNNKEL (reference sequence). The CDR3 loop spans 12 amino acids.

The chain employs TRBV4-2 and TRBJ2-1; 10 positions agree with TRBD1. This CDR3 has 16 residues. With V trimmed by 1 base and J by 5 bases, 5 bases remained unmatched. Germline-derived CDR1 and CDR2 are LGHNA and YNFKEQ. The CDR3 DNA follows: TGTGCCAGCAGCCAAGGTGAAGGACAGGGGGACAATGAGCAGTTCTTC. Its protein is CASSQGEGQGDNEQFF.

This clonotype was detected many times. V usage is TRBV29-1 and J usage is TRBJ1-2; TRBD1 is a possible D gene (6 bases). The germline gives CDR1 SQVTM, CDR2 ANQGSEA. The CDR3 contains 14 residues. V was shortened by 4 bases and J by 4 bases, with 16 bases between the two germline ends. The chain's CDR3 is CSVGHLDRSYGYTF. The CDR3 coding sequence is TGCAGCGTTGGGCACCTGGACAGATCCTATGGCTACACCTTC. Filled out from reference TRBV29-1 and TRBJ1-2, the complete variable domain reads SAVISQKPSRDICQRGTSLTIQCQVDSQVTMMFWYRQQPGQSLTLIATANQGSEATYESGFVIDKFPISRPNLTFSTLTVSNMSPEDSSIYLCSVGHLDRSYGYTFGSGTRLTVV.

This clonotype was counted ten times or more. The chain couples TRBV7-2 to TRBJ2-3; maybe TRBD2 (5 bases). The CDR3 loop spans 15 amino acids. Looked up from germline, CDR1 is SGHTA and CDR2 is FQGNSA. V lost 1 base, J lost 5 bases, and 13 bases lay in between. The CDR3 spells CASSLGPPGVDTQYF. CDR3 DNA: TGTGCCAGCAGCTTAGGTCCTCCCGGGGTAGATACGCAGTATTTT. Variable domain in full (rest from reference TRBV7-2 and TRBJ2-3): GAGVSQSPSNKVTEKGKDVELRCDPISGHTALYWYRQSLGQGLEFLIYFQGNSAPDKSGLPSDRFSAERTGGSVSTLTIQRTQQEDSAVYLCASSLGPPGVDTQYFGPGTRLTVL.

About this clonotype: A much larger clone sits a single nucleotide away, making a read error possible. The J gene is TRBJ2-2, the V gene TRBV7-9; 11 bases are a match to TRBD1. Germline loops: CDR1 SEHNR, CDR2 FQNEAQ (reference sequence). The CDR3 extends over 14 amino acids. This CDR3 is CANSFRTGGESPFF. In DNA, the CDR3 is TGTGCCAACAGCTTCCGGACAGGGGGCGAGAGTCCGTTTTTT.

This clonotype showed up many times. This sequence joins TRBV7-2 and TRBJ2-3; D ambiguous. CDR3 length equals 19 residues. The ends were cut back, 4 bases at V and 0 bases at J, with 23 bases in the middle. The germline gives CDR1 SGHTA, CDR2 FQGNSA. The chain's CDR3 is CASSSRLLTPQASTDTQYF. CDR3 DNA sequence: TGTGCCAGCAGCTCCCGCCTCCTCACTCCCCAAGCAAGCACAGATACGCAGTATTTT. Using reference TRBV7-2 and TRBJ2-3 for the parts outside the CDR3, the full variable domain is GAGVSQSPSNKVTEKGKDVELRCDPISGHTALYWYRQSLGQGLEFLIYFQGNSAPDKSGLPSDRFSAERTGGSVSTLTIQRTQQEDSAVYLCASSSRLLTPQASTDTQYFGPGTRLTVL.

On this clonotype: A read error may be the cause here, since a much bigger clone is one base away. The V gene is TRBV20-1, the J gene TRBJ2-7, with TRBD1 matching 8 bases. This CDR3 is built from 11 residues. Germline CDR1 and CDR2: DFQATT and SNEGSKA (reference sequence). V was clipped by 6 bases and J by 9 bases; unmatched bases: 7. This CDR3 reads CSAQVGTGQYF. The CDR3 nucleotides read TGCAGTGCCCAGGTGGGGACAGGGCAGTACTTC.

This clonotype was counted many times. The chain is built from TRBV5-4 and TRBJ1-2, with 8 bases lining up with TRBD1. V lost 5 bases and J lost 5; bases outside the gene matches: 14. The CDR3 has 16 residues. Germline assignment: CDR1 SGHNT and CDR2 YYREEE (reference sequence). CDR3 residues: CASSRDRFIQGYGYTF. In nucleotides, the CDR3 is TGTGCCAGCAGTCGGGACAGGTTCATTCAGGGGTATGGCTACACCTTC.

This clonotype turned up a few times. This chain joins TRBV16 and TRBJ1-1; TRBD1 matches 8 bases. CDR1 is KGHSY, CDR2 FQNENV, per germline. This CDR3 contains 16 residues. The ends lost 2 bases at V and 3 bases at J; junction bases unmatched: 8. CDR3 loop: CASSQRQGAGYTEAFF. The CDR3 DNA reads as TGTGCCAGCAGCCAACGCCAGGGGGCGGGATACACTGAAGCTTTCTTT.

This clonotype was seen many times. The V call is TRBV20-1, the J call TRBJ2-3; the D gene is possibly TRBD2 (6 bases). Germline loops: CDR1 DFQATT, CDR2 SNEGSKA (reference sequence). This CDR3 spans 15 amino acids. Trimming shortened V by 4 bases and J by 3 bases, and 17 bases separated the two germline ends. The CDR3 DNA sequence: TGCAGTGCTATTAGGGTCACCGGGGGAACAGATACGCAGTATTTT. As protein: CSAIRVTGGTDTQYF.

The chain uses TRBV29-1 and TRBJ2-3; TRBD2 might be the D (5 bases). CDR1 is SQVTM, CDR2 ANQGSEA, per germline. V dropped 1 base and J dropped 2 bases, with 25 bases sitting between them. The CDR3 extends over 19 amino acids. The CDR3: CSVEVRGLVARRVTDTQYF. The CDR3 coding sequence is TGCAGCGTTGAAGTGCGAGGACTCGTCGCTAGACGAGTCACAGATACGCAGTATTTT.

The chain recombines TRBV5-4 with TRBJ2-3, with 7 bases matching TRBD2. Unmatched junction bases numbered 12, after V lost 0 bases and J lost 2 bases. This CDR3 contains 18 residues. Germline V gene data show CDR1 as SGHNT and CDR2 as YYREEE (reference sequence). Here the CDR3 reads CASSLGPGAGINTDTQYF. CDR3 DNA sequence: TGTGCCAGCAGCTTGGGACCGGGAGCGGGGATTAACACAGATACGCAGTATTTT.

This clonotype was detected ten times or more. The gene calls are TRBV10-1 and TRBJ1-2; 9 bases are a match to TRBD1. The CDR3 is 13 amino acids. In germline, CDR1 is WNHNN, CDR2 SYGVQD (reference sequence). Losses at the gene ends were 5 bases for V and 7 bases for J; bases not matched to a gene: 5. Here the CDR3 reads CASSPGQGLGYTF. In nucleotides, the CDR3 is TGCGCCAGCAGTCCGGGACAGGGTCTTGGCTACACCTTC.

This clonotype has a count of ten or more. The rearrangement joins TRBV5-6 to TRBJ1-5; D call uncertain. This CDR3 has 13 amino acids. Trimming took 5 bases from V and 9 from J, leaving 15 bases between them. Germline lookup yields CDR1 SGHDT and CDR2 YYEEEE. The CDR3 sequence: CASSDDGESPQHF. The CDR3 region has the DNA TGTGCCAGCAGTGACGACGGCGAATCGCCCCAGCATTTT.

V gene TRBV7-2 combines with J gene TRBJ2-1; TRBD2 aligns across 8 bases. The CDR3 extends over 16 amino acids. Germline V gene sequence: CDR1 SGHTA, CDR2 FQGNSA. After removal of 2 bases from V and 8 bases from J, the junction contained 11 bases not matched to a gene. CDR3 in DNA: TGTGCCAGCAGCTTATTTCCGGGGGGGTCGAAGGATGAGCAGTTCTTC. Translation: CASSLFPGGSKDEQFF.

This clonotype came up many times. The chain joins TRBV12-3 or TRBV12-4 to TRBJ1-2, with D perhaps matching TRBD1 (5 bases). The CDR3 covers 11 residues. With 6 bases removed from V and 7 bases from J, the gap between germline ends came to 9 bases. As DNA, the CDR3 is TGTGCCAGCAGCGGGGGTCTTGGCTACACCTTC. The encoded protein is CASSGGLGYTF.

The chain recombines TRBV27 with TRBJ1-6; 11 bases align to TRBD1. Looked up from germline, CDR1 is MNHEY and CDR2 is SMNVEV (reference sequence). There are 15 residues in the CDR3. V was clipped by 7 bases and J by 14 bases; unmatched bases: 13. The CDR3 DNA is TGTGCCAGCACCCCGTCCGGGACAGGGGGTCGGGCCCTCCACTTT. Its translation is CASTPSGTGGRALHF.

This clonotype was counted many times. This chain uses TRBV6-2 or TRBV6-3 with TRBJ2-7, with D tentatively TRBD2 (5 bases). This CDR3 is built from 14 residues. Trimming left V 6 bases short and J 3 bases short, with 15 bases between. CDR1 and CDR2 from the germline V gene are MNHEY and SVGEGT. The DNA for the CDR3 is TGTGCCAGCAGCCCCGAAGGAGAGGGCTACGAGCAGTACTTC. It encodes CASSPEGEGYEQYF.

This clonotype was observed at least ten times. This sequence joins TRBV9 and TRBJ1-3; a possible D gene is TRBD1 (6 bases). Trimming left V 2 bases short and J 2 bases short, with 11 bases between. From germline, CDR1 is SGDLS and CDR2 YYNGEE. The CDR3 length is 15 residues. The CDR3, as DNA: TGTGCCAGCAGCGTCGGACAGTTTCCTGGAAACACCATATATTTT. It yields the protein CASSVGQFPGNTIYF.

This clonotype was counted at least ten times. As DNA, the CDR3 is TGCAGTGCCACGAGGGTGGATTCCTACGAGCAGTACTTC. Translated: CSATRVDSYEQYF. The chain links TRBV20-1 to TRBJ2-7, with D perhaps TRBD2 (5 bases). V lost 6 bases and J lost 1, with 13 bases in between. This CDR3 has 13 residues. Germline CDR1 reads DFQATT; CDR2 reads SNEGSKA (reference sequence).

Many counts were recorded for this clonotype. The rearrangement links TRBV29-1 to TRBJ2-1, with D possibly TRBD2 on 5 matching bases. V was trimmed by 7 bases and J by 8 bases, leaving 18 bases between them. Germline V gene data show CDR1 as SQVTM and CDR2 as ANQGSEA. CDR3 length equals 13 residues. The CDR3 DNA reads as TGCAGCGCCGAGGGCCTAGTGTATGATGAGCAGTTCTTC. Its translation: CSAEGLVYDEQFF.

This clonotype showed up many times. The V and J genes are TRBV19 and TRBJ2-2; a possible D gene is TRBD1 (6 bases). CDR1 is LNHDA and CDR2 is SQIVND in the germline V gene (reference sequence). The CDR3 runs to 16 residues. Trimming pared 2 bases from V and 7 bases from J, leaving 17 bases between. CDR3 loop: CASSIRPGVQGGELFF. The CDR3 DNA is TGTGCCAGTAGTATAAGGCCAGGGGTTCAGGGCGGGGAGCTGTTTTTT.

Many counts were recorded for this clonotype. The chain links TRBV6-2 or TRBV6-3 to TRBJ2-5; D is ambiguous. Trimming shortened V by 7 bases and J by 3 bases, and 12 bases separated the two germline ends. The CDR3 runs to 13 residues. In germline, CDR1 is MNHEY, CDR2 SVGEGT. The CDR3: CASTQEVKETQYF. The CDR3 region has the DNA TGTGCCAGCACCCAAGAGGTAAAAGAGACCCAGTACTTC.

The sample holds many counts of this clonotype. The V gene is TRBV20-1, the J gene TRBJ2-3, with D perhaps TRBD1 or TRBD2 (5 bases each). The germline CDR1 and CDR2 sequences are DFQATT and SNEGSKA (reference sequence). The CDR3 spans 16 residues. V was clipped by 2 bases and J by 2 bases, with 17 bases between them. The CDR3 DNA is TGCAGTGCTAGAACGTCAGGGACCGACCTCACAGATACGCAGTATTTT. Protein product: CSARTSGTDLTDTQYF.